What follows are 22 T cell receptor beta chains derived from one specimen sequenced in a study of cytomegalovirus exposure and HLA in healthy donors. The PCR was carried out with 60 Vbeta primers and 13 Jbeta primers. Generated by immunoSEQ multiplex PCR, the TCRdb table keeps only in-frame clones and is missing some. The repertoire consists of some 130,000 clones, with roughly 74% occurring once and the leading ten covering 5.8%. Sequenced: PBMCs. Source of these receptors: a woman between 50 and 59 years old in good health and CMV-seropositive.

This rearrangement joins TRBV15 to TRBJ2-7, with 10 bases fitting TRBD1. There are 16 residues in the CDR3. After removal of 5 bases from V and 7 bases from J, the junction contained 14 bases not matched to a gene. CDR1 is LNHNV, CDR2 YYDKDF, per germline (reference sequence). Written as DNA, the CDR3 is TGTGCCACCAGCCCTTTCTTGGGACAGGGGACCCTAGAGCAGTACTTC. Translation: CATSPFLGQGTLEQYF.

The CDR3 DNA reads as TGTGCCAGCACAGACAGTAACTATGGCTACACCTTC. This translates into CASTDSNYGYTF. The V and J genes are TRBV18 and TRBJ1-2; D may be TRBD1 (5 bases). CDR1 is KGHSH and CDR2 is LQKENI in the germline V gene. This CDR3 is built from 12 residues. V lost 8 bases and J lost 1, with 8 bases in between.

The rearrangement links TRBV30 to TRBJ1-2, with 12 bases matching TRBD1. The CDR3 length is 14 residues. Germline V lookup: CDR1 GTSNPN, CDR2 SVGIG (reference sequence). V trimming: 1 base; J trimming: 7 bases; junction bases outside the gene matches: 4. CDR3 loop: CAWSASGQGAGYTF. The CDR3 DNA reads TGTGCCTGGAGTGCCTCGGGACAGGGGGCTGGCTACACCTTC.

This rearrangement joins TRBV29-1 to TRBJ2-7; TRBD2 agrees at 8 bases. The V segment lost 4 bases and the J segment 3 bases; nucleotides outside the gene matches: 2. Germline CDR1 reads SQVTM; CDR2 reads ANQGSEA. The CDR3 is made up of 12 amino acids. The chain's CDR3 is CSVGTSNYEQYF. CDR3 nucleotide sequence: TGCAGCGTTGGGACTAGCAACTACGAGCAGTACTTC.

The chain recombines TRBV18 with TRBJ2-7, with TRBD2 identical over 8 bases. The CDR3 has 14 residues. The V and J ends lost 6 bases and 6 bases, in that order; junction bases with no gene match: 10. In germline, CDR1 is KGHSH, CDR2 LQKENI. The chain's CDR3 is CASSPGLVFPEQYF. CDR3 DNA: TGTGCCAGCTCGCCGGGACTAGTATTCCCCGAGCAGTACTTC.

The chain joins TRBV18 to TRBJ1-1; D is ambiguous. The CDR3 has 15 amino acids. The V gene lost 6 bases and the J gene lost 3 bases, with 17 bases spanning the gap. Germline CDR1 reads KGHSH; CDR2 reads LQKENI. CDR3 loop: CASSPRPGVDTEAFF. The DNA for the CDR3 is TGTGCCAGCTCGCCCCGTCCGGGAGTGGACACTGAAGCTTTCTTT.

This clone has only one observation. This chain connects TRBV2 to TRBJ1-2; 8 bases match TRBD1. The V gene's germline CDR1 is SNHLY and CDR2 FYNNEI. The CDR3 has 14 amino acids. V lost 3 bases, J lost 8 bases, and 8 bases stayed unmatched. The CDR3 sequence: CASSDGQGRWGYTF. The CDR3 DNA reads as TGTGCCAGCAGTGACGGACAGGGAAGGTGGGGCTACACCTTC.

The genes are TRBV7-6 and TRBJ1-5; D gene unclear. Germline values: CDR1 SGHVS, CDR2 FNYEAQ. The CDR3 extends over 13 amino acids. Trimming cost V 5 bases and J 4 bases, with 9 bases left between them. The CDR3 nucleotides read TGTGCCAGCAGCCCCGGGAGTAATCAGCCCCAGCATTTT. As protein: CASSPGSNQPQHF.

CDR3 loop: CASSRDSSLYQPQHF. DNA for the CDR3: TGTGCCAGCAGCCGGGACAGCTCCCTTTATCAGCCCCAGCATTTT. The rearrangement joins TRBV6-5 to TRBJ1-5; 7 bases fit TRBD1. The CDR3 has 15 amino acids. CDR1 is MNHEY, CDR2 SVGAGI, per germline. V lost 6 bases and J lost 5; bases outside the gene matches: 10.

The chain combines TRBV4-3 with TRBJ2-1; D might be TRBD2 (6 bases). The V and J ends lost 1 base and 13 bases respectively, with 14 bases between them. The CDR3 is 13 amino acids. CDR1 is LGHNA, CDR2 YSLEER, per germline. This chain's CDR3 is CASSQAPGTSQFF. The DNA of the CDR3 is TGCGCCAGCAGCCAAGCCCCCGGGACTTCCCAGTTCTTC.

This chain connects TRBV18 to TRBJ1-2; D not resolved. The CDR3 length is 15 residues. The ends were cut back, 2 bases at V and 3 bases at J, with 13 bases in the middle. The germline CDR1 and CDR2 sequences are KGHSH and LQKENI. The CDR3 protein is CASSPAATLDYGYTF. CDR3 bases: TGTGCCAGCTCACCAGCGGCTACCCTTGACTATGGCTACACCTTC.

The chain employs TRBV6-6 and TRBJ1-5; a weak D match, TRBD1 (5 bases). Germline CDR1 is MNHNY and CDR2 is SVGAGI (reference sequence). The CDR3 contains 15 residues. The germline V and J ends were trimmed by 6 bases and 1 base, with 13 bases remaining between them. The CDR3 protein is CASSRRPGSNQPQHF. CDR3 coding DNA: TGTGCCAGCAGCCGGCGCCCAGGGAGCAATCAGCCCCAGCATTTT.

This chain links TRBV19 with TRBJ1-1; TRBD1 matches 7 bases. Per germline, CDR1 LNHDA and CDR2 SQIVND (reference sequence). The V and J ends lost 5 bases and 10 bases, in that order; junction bases with no gene match: 13. The CDR3 contains 14 residues. This CDR3 reads CASSPKTGAVGAFF. In nucleotides, the CDR3 is TGTGCCAGTAGTCCCAAAACAGGGGCCGTTGGAGCTTTCTTT.

This clone is a singleton in its sample. The chain employs TRBV18 and TRBJ2-1, with D perhaps TRBD1 (6 bases). Deletions cut 2 bases from V and 0 bases from J, with 8 bases between. There are 15 residues in the CDR3. Per germline, CDR1 KGHSH and CDR2 LQKENI. The CDR3 region has the DNA TGTGCCAGCTCACCAGACAGGAGCTCCTACAATGAGCAGTTCTTC. Translating gives CASSPDRSSYNEQFF.

This clone was seen a few times. The chain uses TRBV6-4 and TRBJ2-7; D is perhaps TRBD1 (7 bases). This CDR3 spans 13 amino acids. Trimming left V 3 bases short and J 8 bases short, with 14 bases between. The germline gives CDR1 MRHNA, CDR2 SNTAGT. This chain's CDR3 is CASSEKQGRKQYF. The CDR3 DNA follows: TGTGCCAGCAGTGAGAAACAGGGGAGGAAGCAGTACTTC.

The genes are TRBV5-1 and TRBJ2-2; 9 nucleotides agree with TRBD1. Germline V gene sequence: CDR1 SGHRS, CDR2 YFSETQ. The trim removed 2 bases at V and 4 bases at J, leaving 6 bases unmatched. The CDR3 totals 16 residues. CDR3 residues: CASSFGHRGLTGELFF. In DNA, the CDR3 is TGCGCCAGCAGCTTCGGCCACAGGGGGCTCACCGGGGAGCTGTTTTTT.

This sequence joins TRBV7-8 and TRBJ1-2; D is perhaps TRBD1 (6 bases). Germline CDR1 and CDR2: SGHVS and FQNEAQ. This CDR3 has 16 residues. The V and J ends lost 4 bases and 9 bases respectively, with 24 bases between them. CDR3 nucleotides: TGTGCCAGCAGCTCCCAAACAGGGATTTCGATCGGGAGCTACACCTTC. Translating it yields CASSSQTGISIGSYTF.

This clone was seen once. The chain couples TRBV7-6 to TRBJ1-1; unclear D gene. The ends were cut back, 2 bases at V and 5 bases at J, with 9 bases in the middle. Germline loops: CDR1 SGHVS, CDR2 FNYEAQ. This CDR3 has 13 amino acids. The CDR3 DNA is TGTGCCAGCAGCTTAAAGGAGGGAACTGAAGCTTTCTTT. This codes for CASSLKEGTEAFF.

The V and J genes are TRBV7-2 and TRBJ2-4; D is unclear. V shed 2 bases and J shed 6 bases, with 5 bases lying between them. The germline CDR1 and CDR2 sequences are SGHTA and FQGNSA. The CDR3 is made up of 12 amino acids. CDR3 in DNA: TGTGCCAGCAGCTTAACTGGAAACATTCAGTACTTC. This translates into CASSLTGNIQYF.

This chain links TRBV6-5 with TRBJ2-7; D is perhaps TRBD2 (6 bases). This CDR3 region has 13 residues. V was clipped by 6 bases and J by 3 bases, with 12 bases between them. Germline-derived CDR1 and CDR2 are MNHEY and SVGAGI. In DNA, the CDR3 is TGTGCCAGCAGGGAGGGACGGCACTACGAGCAGTACTTC. Its translation is CASREGRHYEQYF.

The chain combines TRBV18 with TRBJ2-3, with 8 nucleotides matching TRBD1. Looked up from germline, CDR1 is KGHSH and CDR2 is LQKENI. This CDR3 region has 16 residues. The V segment lost 3 bases and the J segment 1 base; nucleotides outside the gene matches: 6. CDR3 amino acids: CASSPDRDRGTDTQYF. In DNA, the CDR3 is TGTGCCAGCTCACCGGACAGGGACAGAGGCACAGATACGCAGTATTTT. Variable domain in full (rest from reference TRBV18 and TRBJ2-3): NAGVMQNPRHLVRRRGQEARLRCSPMKGHSHVYWYRQLPEEGLKFMVYLQKENIIDESGMPKERFSAEFPKEGPSILRIQQVVRGDSAAYFCASSPDRDRGTDTQYFGPGTRLTVL.

V is TRBV11-2 and J is TRBJ1-2; D uncertain. The CDR3 spans 13 residues. Trimming stripped 3 bases from V and 0 bases from J, with 5 bases between. Germline CDR1 SGHAT, CDR2 FQNNGV. For the CDR3, the DNA is TGTGCCAGCAGCTTCAGCGCTAACTATGGCTACACCTTC. Translated, it gives CASSFSANYGYTF.